The next 26 T cell receptor beta chains were all read from a single sample in a study of post-analysis software for immune sequencing data. TCR beta cDNA libraries included unique molecular identifiers. TCRdb used MiXCR to reprocess the PCR reads, holding one entry per CDR3 protein. The data hold roughly 800,000 distinct CDR3 sequences, with about 53% observed a single time. The antigens these receptors bind are not known. Whole-study results and caveats: Patients used several TRBV segments, including TRBV5-6, TRBV5-1 and TRBV20-1, more often than controls.

Material: blood. The receptors stem from a girl under 18 with multiple sclerosis.

The chain combines TRBV29-1 with TRBJ1-1, with 10 bases that match TRBD1. V dropped 7 bases and J dropped 5; count of bases not matched to a gene: 7. The CDR3 is made up of 13 amino acids. CDR1 is SQVTM and CDR2 is ANQGSEA in the germline V gene. CDR3 coding DNA: TGCAGCGCCAGGGGACAGGGGACGACTGAAGCTTTCTTT. Translation gives CSARGQGTTEAFF.

The table lists this clonotype with a few counts. This sequence joins TRBV29-1 and TRBJ2-7, with unresolved D. The CDR3 spans 13 residues. The germline V gene encodes CDR1 SQVTM and CDR2 ANQGSEA. V was cut by 2 bases and J by 0 bases, with 8 bases left in between. The CDR3 sequence: CSVELESSYEQYF. CDR3 DNA sequence: TGCAGCGTTGAATTGGAAAGCTCCTACGAGCAGTACTTC.

This clonotype was seen more than once but under ten times. The chain uses TRBV29-1 and TRBJ2-7; tentatively, D is TRBD1 (5 bases). The CDR3 covers 11 residues. The ends were cut back, 7 bases at V and 4 bases at J, with 11 bases in the middle. Germline values: CDR1 SQVTM, CDR2 ANQGSEA. Here the CDR3 reads CSASRDYEQYF. CDR3 nucleotides: TGCAGCGCATCCAGGGATTACGAGCAGTACTTC.

The V gene is TRBV20-1, the J gene TRBJ2-1; perhaps D is TRBD1 or TRBD2 (6 bases each). V was clipped by 4 bases and J by 5 bases, with 18 bases between them. The V gene's germline CDR1 is DFQATT and CDR2 SNEGSKA (reference sequence). This CDR3 comprises 15 residues. The CDR3 here is CSATSTSRGDNEQFF. Written as DNA, the CDR3 is TGCAGTGCTACATCCACTAGCAGGGGCGACAATGAGCAGTTCTTC.

J is TRBJ2-1 and V is TRBV5-4; TRBD2 is a possible D gene (6 bases). The ends were cut back, 0 bases at V and 9 bases at J, with 16 bases in the middle. CDR1 is SGHNT, CDR2 YYREEE, per germline (reference sequence). The CDR3 contains 15 residues. In DNA form, the CDR3 reads TGTGCCAGCAGCTTGGAGGCGGACTACACGACTGAGCAGTTCTTC. Translated, it gives CASSLEADYTTEQFF. Full variable domain (missing parts from reference TRBV5-4 and TRBJ2-1): ETGVTQSPTHLIKTRGQQVTLRCSSQSGHNTVSWYQQALGQGPQFIFQYYREEENGRGNFPPRFSGLQFPNYSSELNVNALELDDSALYLCASSLEADYTTEQFFGPGTRLTVL.

In this sample, this clonotype turned up a few times. CDR3 in amino acids: CASSPTFGIRGEQYF. The CDR3 nucleotides are TGTGCCAGCAGCCCCACGTTCGGGATTAGGGGCGAGCAGTACTTC. The chain couples TRBV11-2 to TRBJ2-7; D may be TRBD1 or TRBD2 (5 bases each). Between the trimmed V and J ends, which lost 5 bases and 6 bases, there was a span of 20 bases. The CDR3 runs to 15 residues. CDR1 is SGHAT, CDR2 FQNNGV, per germline. The full variable domain, rest sourced from reference TRBV11-2 and TRBJ2-7, is EAGVAQSPRYKIIEKRQSVAFWCNPISGHATLYWYQQILGQGPKLLIQFQNNGVVDDSQLPKDRFSAERLKGVDSTLKIQPAKLEDSAVYLCASSPTFGIRGEQYFGPGTRLTVT.

This chain uses TRBV7-9 with TRBJ1-2, with 11 bases aligning to TRBD1. The germline CDR1 and CDR2 sequences are SEHNR and FQNEAQ (reference sequence). The length of the CDR3 is 13 residues. The trim removed 5 bases at V and 7 bases at J, leaving 3 bases unmatched. CDR3 loop: CASSVDRGLGYTF. In DNA, the CDR3 is TGTGCCAGCAGCGTGGACAGGGGGCTTGGCTACACCTTC.

This clonotype was counted between two and nine times. CDR3 bases: TGTGCCAGCAGTTACAGCGGGGTAGACATTCAGTACTTC. Translation gives CASSYSGVDIQYF. The chain uses TRBV6-2 or TRBV6-3 and TRBJ2-4; TRBD2 aligns across 7 bases. J gave up 8 bases and V 2 bases, and 3 bases lay outside the gene matches. There are 13 residues in the CDR3. Germline V gene sequence: CDR1 MNHEY, CDR2 SVGEGT.

The chain has TRBV3-1 and TRBJ2-1; D remains ambiguous. CDR3 length: 15 amino acids. Looked up from germline, CDR1 is LGHDT and CDR2 is YNNKEL (reference sequence). Trimming removed 1 base at V and 6 bases at J, with 13 bases between. CDR3 DNA sequence: TGTGCCAGCAGCCAAGTTCACCATCGTAGCAATGAGCAGTTCTTC. Encoded protein: CASSQVHHRSNEQFF.

The V call is TRBV2, the J call TRBJ1-1; 8 positions agree with TRBD1. This CDR3 is 16 amino acids long. The germline CDR1 and CDR2 sequences are SNHLY and FYNNEI. With 6 bases clipped from V and 4 bases from J, the junction kept 13 bases outside the gene matches. In DNA form, the CDR3 reads TGTGCCAGCAGACCCTCCCGGACAGGGAGGAGCACTGAAGCTTTCTTT. Translated, it gives CASRPSRTGRSTEAFF.

This sequence joins TRBV5-1 and TRBJ1-1; 8 positions agree with TRBD1. The CDR3 runs 15 residues. The germline V gene has CDR1 SGHRS and CDR2 YFSETQ. J gave up 1 base and V 1 base, and 3 bases lay outside the gene matches. Here the CDR3 DNA reads TGCGCCAGCAGCTTGTTGACAGGGGCGAACACTGAAGCTTTCTTT. The encoded protein is CASSLLTGANTEAFF. The variable domain in full, completed from reference TRBV5-1 and TRBJ1-1, reads KAGVTQTPRYLIKTRGQQVTLSCSPISGHRSVSWYQQTPGQGLQFLFEYFSETQRNKGNFPGRFSGRQFSNSRSEMNVSTLELGDSALYLCASSLLTGANTEAFFGQGTRLTVV.

This chain links TRBV20-1 with TRBJ1-2; a possible D gene is TRBD1 (6 bases). Trimming took 3 bases from V and 0 from J, leaving 11 bases between them. The CDR3 runs to 14 residues. Germline V gene data show CDR1 as DFQATT and CDR2 as SNEGSKA (reference sequence). The CDR3, as DNA: TGCAGTGCTAGCCGACAGGATGCTAACTATGGCTACACCTTC. Protein sequence: CSASRQDANYGYTF.

The chain couples TRBV18 to TRBJ2-7; 12 bases fit TRBD1. CDR1 is KGHSH, CDR2 LQKENI, per germline. The CDR3 has 15 amino acids. The V segment lost 0 bases and the J segment 7 bases; nucleotides outside the gene matches: 4. The DNA of the CDR3 is TGTGCCAGCTCACCACCCGGGACAGGGGGCAGGGAGCAGTACTTC. It yields the protein CASSPPGTGGREQYF.

The rearrangement uses TRBV10-3 and TRBJ2-4; 9 bases line up with TRBD2. The J call may not be correct, given that the DNA end is closer to TRBJ2-7. The CDR3 is made up of 15 amino acids. Germline V gives CDR1 ENHRY, CDR2 SYGVKD. The CDR3: CAISEGTSPPYEQYF. CDR3 bases: TGTGCCATCAGTGAGGGGACTAGCCCACCCTACGAGCAGTACTTC.

J is TRBJ2-4 and V is TRBV4-1; the D gene is possibly TRBD2 (6 bases). The J call is uncertain, as TRBJ2-7 better fits the DNA end. The CDR3 runs to 13 residues. The germline gives CDR1 MGHRA, CDR2 YSYEKL. In nucleotides, the CDR3 is TGCGCCAGCAGCCAAGCGGGGGTCGACGAGCAGTACTTC. As protein: CASSQAGVDEQYF.

This clonotype was observed a few times. V is TRBV20-1 and J is TRBJ2-5, with 7 bases lining up with TRBD2. V shed 3 bases and J 3 bases; nucleotides not matched to a gene: 1. CDR1 and CDR2 (germline): DFQATT, SNEGSKA (reference sequence). The CDR3 length is 12 residues. For the CDR3, the DNA is TGCAGTGCTAGTCTAGCGGAAGAGACCCAGTACTTC. Translating gives CSASLAEETQYF.

For this clonotype: This is likely a read error, given that the CDR3 carries no conserved phenylalanine or tryptophan at its end. The rearrangement joins TRBV29-1 to TRBJ2-6; unclear D gene. The CDR3 totals 13 residues. V was shortened by 5 bases and J by 1 base, with 6 bases between the two germline ends. Per the germline V gene, CDR1 is SQVTM and CDR2 is ANQGSEA. CDR3 nucleotide sequence: TGCAGCGTTAAGGCGTCTGGGGCCAACGTCCTGACTGTC. This codes for CSVKASGANVLTV.

The rearrangement links TRBV12-3 or TRBV12-4 to TRBJ1-1; 7 bases fit TRBD1. The CDR3 consists of 16 residues. Losses at the gene ends were 4 bases for V and 5 bases for J; bases not matched to a gene: 13. The CDR3 here is CASSWALGRGRTEAFF. CDR3 sequence (DNA): TGTGCCAGCAGTTGGGCCCTAGGAAGGGGGCGTACTGAAGCTTTCTTT.

V and J are TRBV7-2 and TRBJ2-1, with D possibly matching TRBD2 (6 bases). Germline assignment: CDR1 SGHTA and CDR2 FQGNSA. The CDR3 is 16 amino acids. The V end was cut by 6 bases, the J end by 0 bases, with 15 bases between. CDR3 bases: TGTGCCAGCAGGCAGCCCCCCGGGAGCTCCTACAATGAGCAGTTCTTC. It is translated as CASRQPPGSSYNEQFF.

This clonotype was detected only once. J is TRBJ2-7 and V is TRBV29-1, with 7 bases that match TRBD1. Trimming at V came to 2 bases and at J to 10 bases, leaving 11 bases not matched to a gene. The germline V gene has CDR1 SQVTM and CDR2 ANQGSEA. The CDR3 contains 13 residues. Here the CDR3 reads CSVELGQPPAQYF. CDR3 coding DNA: TGCAGCGTTGAATTGGGACAGCCCCCGGCCCAGTACTTC.

The chain joins TRBV7-9 to TRBJ1-1; no clear D gene. This CDR3 has 13 residues. Germline CDR1 is SEHNR and CDR2 is FQNEAQ (reference sequence). Trimming cost V 6 bases and J 5 bases, with 13 bases left between them. CDR3 protein: CASSPGERTEAFF. Here the CDR3 DNA reads TGTGCCAGCAGTCCCGGGGAGAGGACTGAAGCTTTCTTT. The entire variable domain, with the rest obtained from reference TRBV7-9 and TRBJ1-1, is as follows: DTGVSQNPRHKITKRGQNVTFRCDPISEHNRLYWYRQTLGQGPEFLTYFQNEAQLEKSRLLSDRFSAERPKGSFSTLEIQRTEQGDSAMYLCASSPGERTEAFFGQGTRLTVV.

The rearrangement joins TRBV20-1 to TRBJ2-5; 9 positions agree with TRBD2. CDR3 length: 17 amino acids. J gave up 11 bases and V 2 bases, and 21 bases lay outside the gene matches. Germline CDR1 and CDR2: DFQATT and SNEGSKA (reference sequence). The CDR3 reads CSARSPLGLAGPGEQYF. CDR3 DNA: TGCAGTGCTAGATCTCCTCTGGGGCTAGCGGGACCTGGAGAGCAGTACTTC.

There are a few counts of this clonotype. J is TRBJ2-1 and V is TRBV7-3; 9 bases line up with TRBD2. V shed 4 bases, J shed 9 bases, and the junction held 7 bases outside the gene matches. Per the germline V gene, CDR1 is SGHTA and CDR2 is FQGTGA. The CDR3 has 14 amino acids. In nucleotides, the CDR3 is TGTGCCAGCAGCTACGGGGCGGGGGGGCTTGAGCAGTTCTTC. The encoded protein is CASSYGAGGLEQFF.

The V and J genes are TRBV20-1 and TRBJ2-7; a possible D gene is TRBD2 (7 bases). CDR3 length: 16 amino acids. The germline V and J ends were trimmed by 0 bases and 6 bases, with 21 bases remaining between them. The V gene's germline CDR1 is DFQATT and CDR2 SNEGSKA (reference sequence). Here the CDR3 reads CSAREMRGRVLGEQYF. In DNA, the CDR3 is TGCAGTGCTAGAGAGATGAGGGGGAGGGTTTTGGGCGAGCAGTACTTC.

This clonotype was recorded a few times. The chain combines TRBV6-5 with TRBJ2-7, with 8 bases fitting TRBD2. Per the germline V gene, CDR1 is MNHEY and CDR2 is SVGAGI. The CDR3 has 16 residues. The J segment lost 0 bases and the V segment lost 6 bases, leaving 10 bases of the junction unmatched. The CDR3 spells CASSRPIAGSSYEQYF. DNA of the CDR3: TGTGCCAGCAGCCGCCCGATAGCGGGAAGCTCCTACGAGCAGTACTTC.

This clonotype appeared a few times. This sequence joins TRBV15 and TRBJ2-5; 8 positions match TRBD2. The J call may be incorrect, as the DNA end agrees better with TRBJ2-7. The CDR3 consists of 18 residues. CDR1 LNHNV and CDR2 YYDKDF come from the germline V gene (reference sequence). The CDR3 bases are TGTGCCACCAGCAGAGAGGGGGGGTTACTAGCGGATTACTACGAGCAGTACTTC. Translation: CATSREGGLLADYYEQYF.